The 26 T cell receptor beta chains below come from one sample, sequenced in a study of blood T cell repertoires in COVID-19. Some clones are missing from TCRdb's copy, which holds only in-frame ones; the method was immunoSEQ multiplex PCR. The data show some 270,000 clones, roughly 86% seen once. Sequencing was done on a sample of PBMCs or T cells enriched from blood (not recorded which). Receptors were obtained from a woman in her fifties or sixties who had recovered from COVID-19.

V is TRBV5-1 and J is TRBJ2-1; 9 bases match TRBD1. The CDR3 loop spans 18 amino acids. Germline-derived CDR1 and CDR2 are SGHRS and YFSETQ. With V trimmed by 1 base and J by 8 bases, 16 bases remained unmatched. The CDR3 here is CASSLPAIGTGPLDEQFF. CDR3 DNA: TGCGCCAGCAGCTTGCCCGCAATTGGGACAGGGCCCCTCGATGAGCAGTTCTTC.

This clone showed up just once. The chain carries TRBV14 and TRBJ2-5; D is possibly TRBD1 (6 bases). CDR3 length: 19 amino acids. The V and J ends lost 2 bases and 5 bases respectively, with 27 bases between them. Germline assignment: CDR1 SGHDN and CDR2 FVKESK. CDR3 DNA: TGTGCCAGCAGCCAACCCCTAGGTGGGGAACAGGGATTTCGTGAGACCCAGTACTTC. Protein sequence: CASSQPLGGEQGFRETQYF.

CDR3 DNA: TGTGCCAGCAGCACCGGGACAGGGGGCACGAATGAGCAGTTCTTC. Translated: CASSTGTGGTNEQFF. The chain joins TRBV7-3 to TRBJ2-1; 12 bases line up with TRBD1. The CDR3 is 15 amino acids. From germline, CDR1 is SGHTA and CDR2 FQGTGA. J lost 7 bases, V lost 5 bases, and 6 bases had no gene match.

V is TRBV10-3 and J is TRBJ1-2; 8 positions agree with TRBD1. V lost 10 bases to trimming and J lost 8 bases; unmatched junction nucleotides: 12. Germline V gene data show CDR1 as ENHRY and CDR2 as SYGVKD. The CDR3 is made up of 13 amino acids. CDR3: CATQPGQGGGYTF. CDR3 nucleotide sequence: TGTGCCACCCAACCTGGACAGGGTGGCGGCTACACCTTC.

This clone was observed a single time. The chain has TRBV28 and TRBJ1-2; D is unresolved. CDR1 is MDHEN and CDR2 is SYDVKM in the germline V gene. V gave up 7 bases and J gave up 7 bases, with 19 bases separating them. CDR3 length equals 14 residues. The chain's CDR3 is CASTPVGLSAGYTF. DNA of the CDR3: TGTGCCAGCACTCCGGTCGGACTGTCGGCTGGCTACACCTTC.

This rearrangement joins TRBV18 to TRBJ1-3; tentatively, D is TRBD1 (6 bases). The germline V gene has CDR1 KGHSH and CDR2 LQKENI. The ends were cut back, 7 bases at V and 6 bases at J, with 10 bases in the middle. There are 12 residues in the CDR3. The CDR3 reads CASFGQQNTIYF. In DNA, the CDR3 is TGTGCCAGCTTTGGACAGCAAAACACCATATATTTT.

The V gene is TRBV5-4, the J gene TRBJ2-1; 12 bases line up with TRBD2. The CDR3 is made up of 14 amino acids. The germline V gene has CDR1 SGHNT and CDR2 YYREEE (reference sequence). With 4 bases clipped from V and 12 bases from J, the junction kept 8 bases outside the gene matches. DNA of the CDR3: TGTGCCAGCAGCCCCCAGGCTAGCGGGAGGGGGCAGTTCTTC. It encodes CASSPQASGRGQFF. The variable domain in full, completed from reference TRBV5-4 and TRBJ2-1, reads ETGVTQSPTHLIKTRGQQVTLRCSSQSGHNTVSWYQQALGQGPQFIFQYYREEENGRGNFPPRFSGLQFPNYSSELNVNALELDDSALYLCASSPQASGRGQFFGPGTRLTVL.

V is TRBV7-8 and J is TRBJ1-2; D unclear. The CDR3 has 15 amino acids. V lost 1 base and J 4 bases, leaving 13 bases between the germline ends. Germline lookup yields CDR1 SGHVS and CDR2 FQNEAQ. DNA for the CDR3: TGTGCCAGCAGCTTAGAGGCCTCCAGGCCCTATGGCTACACCTTC. It specifies CASSLEASRPYGYTF.

The CDR3 sequence: CASSTGNEDEKLFF. The DNA of the CDR3 is TGTGCCAGCAGCACAGGGAATGAAGATGAAAAACTGTTTTTT. The V gene is TRBV28, the J gene TRBJ1-4; possible D gene TRBD1, 6 bases. Trimming cost V 6 bases and J 6 bases, with 14 bases left between them. From germline, CDR1 is MDHEN and CDR2 SYDVKM. This CDR3 region has 14 residues.

The V call is TRBV27, the J call TRBJ2-1; possibly TRBD2 for D (7 bases). The CDR3 runs to 14 residues. V was shortened by 3 bases and J by 9 bases, with 15 bases between the two germline ends. The germline gives CDR1 MNHEY, CDR2 SMNVEV (reference sequence). CDR3 coding DNA: TGTGCCAGCAGTTTTGGGAGGGGGAGCGGTGAGCAGTTCTTC. Translated: CASSFGRGSGEQFF.

The chain employs TRBV11-2 and TRBJ2-2, with D possibly being TRBD1 (6 bases). Germline V gene lookup returns CDR1 SGHAT and CDR2 FQNNGV. Trimming removed 3 bases at V and 2 bases at J, with 10 bases between. The CDR3 covers 15 residues. The CDR3 DNA reads TGTGCCAGCAGCTTCACCGGGACAAACACCGGGGAGCTGTTTTTT. It specifies CASSFTGTNTGELFF.

The rearrangement links TRBV5-1 to TRBJ2-7, with 11 bases fitting TRBD1. This CDR3 comprises 15 residues. V was clipped by 4 bases and J by 4 bases; unmatched bases: 7. Germline CDR1 reads SGHRS; CDR2 reads YFSETQ. Here the CDR3 DNA reads TGCGCCAGCAGCACGGTGGACAGGGGGCAATACGAGCAGTACTTC. Encoded protein: CASSTVDRGQYEQYF.

This clone was seen only once. The chain has TRBV7-3 and TRBJ2-1; TRBD2 matches 7 bases. J lost 5 bases, V lost 5 bases, and 15 bases had no gene match. Germline CDR1 and CDR2: SGHTA and FQGTGA. The CDR3 consists of 17 residues. CDR3 sequence (DNA): TGTGCCAGCAGCCTTGGGGGGGGTAACCCCCCCCACAATGAGCAGTTCTTC. It specifies CASSLGGGNPPHNEQFF. The full variable domain, rest sourced from reference TRBV7-3 and TRBJ2-1, is GAGVSQTPSNKVTEKGKYVELRCDPISGHTALYWYRQSLGQGPEFLIYFQGTGAADDSGLPNDRFFAVRPEGSVSTLKIQRTERGDSAVYLCASSLGGGNPPHNEQFFGPGTRLTVL.

This clone was detected only once. V is TRBV4-2 and J is TRBJ2-1, with TRBD2 matching over 7 bases. The V gene end was trimmed by 1 base and the J gene end by 7 bases; junction bases not matched to a gene: 19. The CDR3 contains 19 residues. CDR1 and CDR2 (germline): LGHNA, YNFKEQ. CDR3 protein: CASSQAPLRGGLVNNEQFF. DNA of the CDR3: TGTGCCAGCAGCCAAGCCCCCCTTCGGGGCGGACTAGTTAATAATGAGCAGTTCTTC.

The chain uses TRBV20-1 and TRBJ2-1; 11 bases match TRBD2. The CDR3 runs to 17 residues. With V trimmed by 3 bases and J by 5 bases, 12 bases remained unmatched. Germline CDR1 DFQATT, CDR2 SNEGSKA (reference sequence). This CDR3 is CSASFSRLAGGDNEQFF. The CDR3 DNA reads as TGCAGTGCTAGTTTTAGTCGGCTAGCGGGGGGAGACAATGAGCAGTTCTTC.

The chain links TRBV6-5 to TRBJ1-2; 8 bases align to TRBD1. The CDR3 totals 13 residues. J lost 8 bases, V lost 4 bases, and 6 bases had no gene match. CDR1 MNHEY and CDR2 SVGAGI come from the germline V gene. In DNA form, the CDR3 reads TGTGCCAGCAGTTTGACAGGGGAAGGCGGCTACACCTTC. Its translation: CASSLTGEGGYTF.

This clone was seen only a few times. The chain employs TRBV7-8 and TRBJ1-5; tentative D call: TRBD1 (6 bases). The CDR3 is made up of 16 amino acids. CDR1 and CDR2 from the germline V gene are SGHVS and FQNEAQ. Trimming removed 3 bases at V and 0 bases at J, with 12 bases between. DNA for the CDR3: TGTGCCAGCAGCTTCGGGACACCTTATAGCAATCAGCCCCAGCATTTT. Translation gives CASSFGTPYSNQPQHF.

This chain joins TRBV27 and TRBJ1-6; no clear D gene. From germline, CDR1 is MNHEY and CDR2 SMNVEV (reference sequence). Trimming took off 5 bases at V and 0 bases at J, with 11 bases between the two ends. The CDR3 has 16 amino acids. The CDR3 reads CASSRYPSSYNSPLHF. In DNA form, the CDR3 reads TGTGCCAGCAGTCGCTACCCGAGCTCCTATAATTCACCCCTCCACTTT.

This clone was seen a single time. The chain employs TRBV5-6 and TRBJ1-2, with 7 bases fitting TRBD1. Germline-derived CDR1 and CDR2 are SGHDT and YYEEEE. This CDR3 region has 15 residues. V shed 4 bases, J shed 4 bases, and the junction held 10 bases outside the gene matches. In DNA, the CDR3 is TGTGCCAGCAGCCAACAGGGGCAGGGAGTCTATGGCTACACCTTC. It is translated as CASSQQGQGVYGYTF.

DNA for the CDR3: TGCAGCGTTGAAGATCTTGCAGGGTTTGGCTACACCTTC. This translates into CSVEDLAGFGYTF. The chain couples TRBV29-1 to TRBJ1-2; possible D gene TRBD1, 5 bases. CDR3 length: 13 amino acids. V was shortened by 0 bases and J by 7 bases, with 12 bases between the two germline ends. Germline CDR1 and CDR2: SQVTM and ANQGSEA.

This clone was picked up one time. This chain uses TRBV9 with TRBJ1-2; TRBD1 matches at 7 bases. The CDR3 sequence is 15 residues long. Germline values: CDR1 SGDLS, CDR2 YYNGEE. V shed 4 bases, J shed 6 bases, and the junction held 12 bases outside the gene matches. The CDR3 sequence is CASSPRRQGGDGYTF. For the CDR3, the DNA is TGTGCCAGCAGCCCCCGGAGGCAGGGGGGAGATGGCTACACCTTC. The full variable domain, with the rest looked up from reference TRBV9 and TRBJ1-2, is DSGVTQTPKHLITATGQRVTLRCSPRSGDLSVYWYQQSLDQGLQFLIQYYNGEERAKGNILERFSAQQFPDLHSELNLSSLELGDSALYFCASSPRRQGGDGYTFGSGTRLTVV.

The rearrangement uses TRBV9 and TRBJ2-4; a possible D gene is TRBD1 (6 bases). V was cut by 3 bases and J by 0 bases, with 19 bases left in between. The CDR3 sequence is 18 residues long. Germline loops: CDR1 SGDLS, CDR2 YYNGEE. CDR3 coding DNA: TGTGCCAGCAGCGCATGGCCCGGGGTACAGGGAGCCAAAAACATTCAGTACTTC. It specifies CASSAWPGVQGAKNIQYF. The full variable domain, rest sourced from reference TRBV9 and TRBJ2-4, is DSGVTQTPKHLITATGQRVTLRCSPRSGDLSVYWYQQSLDQGLQFLIQYYNGEERAKGNILERFSAQQFPDLHSELNLSSLELGDSALYFCASSAWPGVQGAKNIQYFGAGTRLSVL.

The chain is built from TRBV28 and TRBJ1-2, with 9 positions matching TRBD1. The CDR3 consists of 14 residues. The germline V gene encodes CDR1 MDHEN and CDR2 SYDVKM. After removal of 5 bases from V and 4 bases from J, the junction contained 5 bases not matched to a gene. Here the CDR3 DNA reads TGTGCCAGCAGTGCGACAGGGGGAATCTATGGCTACACCTTC. It specifies CASSATGGIYGYTF.

The CDR3, as DNA: TGTGCCATCAGTGAGACCACACCGAACTACGAGCAGTACTTC. Protein sequence: CAISETTPNYEQYF. The V and J genes are TRBV10-3 and TRBJ2-7; no firm D call. CDR1 ENHRY and CDR2 SYGVKD come from the germline V gene. CDR3 length equals 14 residues. Trimming removed 2 bases from V and 3 bases from J, with 11 bases in between.

CDR3 nucleotides: TGTGCCAGCAGCAGGATAGGGGGTGGCGGGGAGCTGTTTTTT. Protein product: CASSRIGGGGELFF. The V and J genes are TRBV6-2 or TRBV6-3 and TRBJ2-2; D is possibly TRBD1 (6 bases). The germline V gene has CDR1 MNHEY and CDR2 SVGEGT. Trimming took 6 bases from V and 7 from J, leaving 15 bases between them. The CDR3 totals 14 residues.

The J gene is TRBJ2-1, the V gene TRBV5-1; TRBD2 agrees at 10 bases. This CDR3 has 16 residues. Looked up from germline, CDR1 is SGHRS and CDR2 is YFSETQ. After removal of 2 bases from V and 10 bases from J, the junction contained 12 bases not matched to a gene. This chain's CDR3 is CASSLWSTSGSVEQFF. For the CDR3, the DNA is TGCGCCAGCAGCTTATGGTCGACTAGCGGGTCCGTAGAGCAGTTCTTC.